The sequence of this T cell receptor beta chain was determined in a study of read filtering for tumor transcriptome and immune sequencing. Study in general: IR-seq gave about 3.5 to 10.27 million TCR reads per sample; RNA-seq gave roughly 75 to 1,400.

Molecular barcoded adaptors covering alpha/delta and beta/gamma chains were used on 400 to 450 ng RNA. MiXCR, applied by TCRdb to the reads, yields one record per CDR3 protein. The sample lists about 90,000 distinct CDR3 sequences; approximately 13% were seen once. About this clonotype: Its antigen is still unknown. Just one base apart from a much larger clone, this may be a read error.

Study results and limitations: IR-seq captured clonotypes deeper and more reliably than RNA-seq. Roughly 82% of IR-seq clonotypes had a single read, yet these held about 3.4% of reads.

Germline values: CDR1 SQVTM, CDR2 ANQGSEA. The CDR3 has 12 residues. The genes are TRBV29-1 and TRBJ2-1; TRBD1 matches at 7 bases. Material: a population of CD138-negative cells sorted from bone marrow. The receptor's source is a donor over 35 with multiple myeloma. Here the CDR3 DNA reads TGCAGCGGGGACAGTACCTACAATGAGCAGTCCTTC. Translating gives CSGDSTYNEQSF.